The 7 T cell receptor beta chains below come from one sample, sequenced in a study of T cell repertoires in cytomegalovirus infection. TCRdb re-derived calls from the reads in MiXCR, one entry per CDR3 protein. The repertoire holds hundreds of thousands of distinct CDR3 sequences, with about 24% as singletons. Material: CD8+ T cells from PBMCs. The receptors shown here come from a human donor in good health (CMV status not recorded). Some clones in this sample may be carry-over from other donors' samples.

On this clonotype: This may stem from a read error, because a much larger clone lies one nucleotide away. This chain connects TRBV6-2 or TRBV6-3 to TRBJ2-3, with D possibly being TRBD1 (6 bases). The germline V gene encodes CDR1 MNHEY and CDR2 SVGEGT. The CDR3 covers 11 residues. The V end was cut by 6 bases, the J end by 7 bases, with 8 bases between. This CDR3 reads CASSQGNTQYF. The CDR3 region has the DNA TGTGCCAGCAGCCAGGGGAATACGCAGTATTTT.

This clonotype has a count of ten or more. The J gene is TRBJ2-1, the V gene TRBV7-2, with TRBD2 identical over 9 bases. V gave up 4 bases and J gave up 10 bases; unmatched junction bases: 11. This CDR3 comprises 15 residues. CDR1 and CDR2 (germline): SGHTA, FQGNSA. The CDR3 sequence: CASSSAGTSIPEQFF. CDR3 DNA: TGTGCCAGCAGCTCCGCCGGGACTAGCATCCCAGAGCAGTTCTTC.

In this sample, this clonotype turned up many times. V and J are TRBV6-5 and TRBJ2-1; the D gene is possibly TRBD1 (8 bases). Looked up from germline, CDR1 is MNHEY and CDR2 is SVGAGI. The CDR3 contains 14 residues. With 6 bases removed from V and 4 bases from J, the gap between germline ends came to 13 bases. CDR3 in DNA: TGTGCCAGCAGATTACAGGGGGGGTACAATGAGCAGTTCTTC. Translated: CASRLQGGYNEQFF.

The rearrangement joins TRBV20-1 to TRBJ2-7, with TRBD2 as a possible D gene (6 bases). Germline values: CDR1 DFQATT, CDR2 SNEGSKA (reference sequence). The CDR3 is 15 amino acids. The V and J ends lost 0 bases and 1 base respectively, with 13 bases between them. Here the CDR3 DNA reads TGCAGTGCTAGAGATCGGAGCGGGCCTTCCTACGAGCAGTACTTC. This translates into CSARDRSGPSYEQYF.

The table lists this clonotype with many counts. The chain has TRBV6-2 or TRBV6-3 and TRBJ1-5; 8 bases agree with TRBD1. Germline-derived CDR1 and CDR2 are MNHEY and SVGEGT. The V gene end was trimmed by 4 bases and the J gene end by 9 bases; junction bases not matched to a gene: 5. This CDR3 contains 13 residues. The CDR3 is CASSLTGDAPQHF. The CDR3 DNA is TGTGCCAGCAGTTTGACAGGGGATGCGCCCCAGCATTTT.

V and J are TRBV28 and TRBJ2-2; 13 nucleotides line up with TRBD2. The CDR3 is 18 amino acids. Germline values: CDR1 MDHEN, CDR2 SYDVKM. After removal of 2 bases from V and 7 bases from J, the junction contained 10 bases not matched to a gene. CDR3 in amino acids: CASSLEGLAGRTGGELFF. As DNA, the CDR3 is TGTGCCAGCAGTTTAGAGGGACTAGCGGGGAGAACAGGCGGGGAGCTGTTTTTT.

The gene calls are TRBV10-3 and TRBJ2-1, with D tentatively TRBD2 (6 bases). Germline V gene data show CDR1 as ENHRY and CDR2 as SYGVKD. The CDR3 runs to 12 residues. Deletions cut 3 bases from V and 8 bases from J, with 8 bases between. The CDR3 region is CAISETGDEQFF. In DNA form, the CDR3 reads TGTGCCATCAGTGAAACGGGGGATGAGCAGTTCTTC.